A single sample is the source of the 6 T cell receptor beta chains below, sequenced in a study of blood T cell repertoires in COVID-19. Libraries were prepared by immunoSEQ multiplex PCR; TCRdb keeps only in-frame clonotypes and omits some of them. The table shows more than 60,000 clones, with less than 90% occurring only once. Sequencing was performed on peripheral blood. The receptors were sampled from a man aged 80 or over with COVID-19, enrolled during active disease.

The J gene is TRBJ2-1, the V gene TRBV24-1; 15 bases align to TRBD2. There are 18 residues in the CDR3. The germline gives CDR1 KGHDR, CDR2 SFDVKD. The trim removed 6 bases at V and 0 bases at J, leaving 5 bases unmatched. The CDR3 protein is CATSPGLAGGSSYNEQFF. The CDR3, as DNA: TGTGCCACCAGTCCGGGACTAGCGGGGGGTTCCTCCTACAATGAGCAGTTCTTC.

The chain employs TRBV12-3 or TRBV12-4 and TRBJ1-6; D possibly corresponds to TRBD1 (5 bases). V was cut by 4 bases and J by 13 bases, with 14 bases left in between. This CDR3 region has 13 residues. The CDR3 coding sequence is TGTGCCAGCAGTTCCGGGACTGTCTTGCCCCTCCACTTT. The encoded protein is CASSSGTVLPLHF.

The chain employs TRBV6-5 and TRBJ1-2; TRBD1 agrees at 7 bases. The CDR3 contains 15 residues. V was pared by 9 bases and J by 4 bases, with 14 bases of the junction left unmatched. Germline values: CDR1 MNHEY, CDR2 SVGAGI. The CDR3 region has the DNA TGTGCCAGTTGCCAGACAGGGAATGCACTCTATGGCTACACCTTC. This translates into CASCQTGNALYGYTF.

This rearrangement joins TRBV12-3 or TRBV12-4 to TRBJ1-3, with a possible D match to TRBD1 (6 bases). This CDR3 has 13 amino acids. Trimming shortened V by 6 bases and J by 0 bases, and 6 bases separated the two germline ends. The CDR3, as DNA: TGTGCCAGCAGCAGGGGCTCTGGAAACACCATATATTTT. It specifies CASSRGSGNTIYF.

This chain links TRBV4-3 with TRBJ1-4, with 11 positions matching TRBD1. CDR3 size: 15 residues. Germline V gene data show CDR1 as LGHNA and CDR2 as YSLEER. Unmatched junction bases numbered 7, after V lost 5 bases and J lost 8 bases. The CDR3 DNA reads as TGCGCCAGCAGCAAACTGGGACAGGGGGAAGAAAAACTGTTTTTT. It is translated as CASSKLGQGEEKLFF.

V is TRBV5-4 and J is TRBJ2-7; 10 bases match TRBD1. The CDR3 runs 13 residues. The trim removed 10 bases at V and 1 base at J, leaving 5 bases unmatched. CDR1 and CDR2 from the germline V gene are SGHNT and YYREEE (reference sequence). The DNA for the CDR3 is TGTGCCTGTGGGACAGGGGCTTCCTACGAGCAGTACTTC. Encoded protein: CACGTGASYEQYF.